This is a list of T cell receptor beta chains from one sample in a study of control samples from healthy donors and cancer patients. Assay: immunoSEQ multiplex PCR; the TCRdb copy retains only in-frame clones and omits some. The sample has about 160,000 clones, about 90% seen once. The sequencing input was blood. The receptors derive from a man aged 25 to 45 in good health. CDR3s include the opening cysteine and the closing phenylalanine or tryptophan. The D gene is left open where the match is weak. Where a row states a size, it is once, few, many or the class of an expanded clone; other rows omit it.

clone size	D gene	J gene	V gene	CDR3 DNA	CDR3 protein
NA	NA	TRBJ2-2	TRBV4-3	TGCGCCAGCAGCCCACTTACGAGGGGGACGAACACCGGGGAGCTGTTTTTT	CASSPLTRGTNTGELFF
NA	NA	TRBJ2-7	TRBV30	TGTGCCTGGAGTGTGAGGATTCACGACGAGCAGTACTTC	CAWSVRIHDEQYF
NA	NA	TRBJ1-1	TRBV7-9	TGTGCCAGCAGCTTATCTCTGAACACTGAAGCTTTCTTT	CASSLSLNTEAFF
NA	TRBD2	TRBJ2-1	TRBV24-1	TGTGCCACCAGTGATGTGACCACAGCGGGAGTTTCTAATGAGCAGTTCTTC	CATSDVTTAGVSNEQFF
once	NA	TRBJ1-5	TRBV19	TGTGCCAGTAGTTTTTCTGGGGGCAGACAGCCCCAGCATTTT	CASSFSGGRQPQHF
once	NA	TRBJ1-2	TRBV19	TGTGCCAGTAGTATCGCTACGGGAGACTATGGCTACACCTTC	CASSIATGDYGYTF
NA	NA	TRBJ1-5	TRBV6-1	TGTGCCAGCAGTGAAAATTCGCCAAGGTATCAGCCCCAGCATTTT	CASSENSPRYQPQHF
NA	NA	TRBJ1-2	TRBV14	TGTGCCAGCAGCCAAGTTGGTTCAGGGAATACTGGCTACACCTTC	CASSQVGSGNTGYTF
NA	NA	TRBJ1-1	TRBV15	TGTGCCACCAGCAGAGAGCGTAAAAACACTGAAGCTTTCTTT	CATSRERKNTEAFF
NA	TRBD2	TRBJ2-1	TRBV7-8	TGTGCCAGCAGCTTAGAAAGGTTAGCGGGGGGTTACAATGAGCAGTTCTTC	CASSLERLAGGYNEQFF
NA	NA	TRBJ2-7	TRBV3-1/TRBV3-2	TGTGCCAGCAGCCTCCTAGGGGTCTACGAGCAGTACTTC	CASSLLGVYEQYF
NA	TRBD2	TRBJ2-3	TRBV6-1	TGTGCCAGCAGTGAGGGGGGGAACCGAGATACGCAGTATTTT	CASSEGGNRDTQYF
NA	TRBD2	TRBJ2-5	TRBV5-1	TGCGCCAGCAGCTTGGAGGAGGGAGGGGTAGAGACCCAGTACTTC	CASSLEEGGVETQYF
NA	NA	TRBJ2-3	TRBV4-1	TGCGCCAGCAGCTGGGACCCCGTGGGGGATACGCAGTATTTT	CASSWDPVGDTQYF
NA	TRBD1	TRBJ2-3	TRBV11-3	TGTGCCAGCAGCTTAGGATCCGGGACAGGGGACACAGATACGCAGTATTTT	CASSLGSGTGDTDTQYF
NA	NA	TRBJ1-1	TRBV15	TGTGCCACCAGCAATAGACAGGTCGGCACTGAAGCTTTCTTT	CATSNRQVGTEAFF
NA	NA	TRBJ1-1	TRBV29-1	TGCAGCGTTGATCGTTACACTGAAGCTTTCTTT	CSVDRYTEAFF
NA	NA	TRBJ1-1	TRBV7-9	TGTGCCAGCAGCCCCGTAGAGACTGAAGCTTTCTTT	CASSPVETEAFF
NA	NA	TRBJ2-5	TRBV7-9	TGTGCCAGCAGCCGGTTTCCTCGGGGGACCCAAGAGACCCAGTACTTC	CASSRFPRGTQETQYF
NA	TRBD1	TRBJ1-6	TRBV11-2	TGTGCCAGCAGCGTCACAGGGGGGAATTCACCCCTCCACTTT	CASSVTGGNSPLHF
NA	TRBD2	TRBJ2-1	TRBV3-1/TRBV3-2	TGTGCCAGCAGCCGCATAGCGGGGGCCAATAACAATGAGCAGTTCTTC	CASSRIAGANNNEQFF
NA	TRBD1	TRBJ1-5	TRBV3-1/TRBV3-2	TGTGCCAGCAGCCAAGGTTCGGCGGGGACAGGGAACAATCAGCCCCAGCATTTT	CASSQGSAGTGNNQPQHF
NA	NA	TRBJ2-2	TRBV7-9	TGTGCCAGCAGCTTACAAGGGGCCGGGGAGCTGTTTTTT	CASSLQGAGELFF
NA	TRBD1	TRBJ2-7	TRBV30	TGTGCCTGGGACTTCGGGACAGGTCCCTACGAGCAGTACTTC	CAWDFGTGPYEQYF
NA	NA	TRBJ2-1	TRBV11-3	TGTGCCAGCAGCTTAGATGATGTCTTGGGATCCTACAATGAGCAGTTCTTC	CASSLDDVLGSYNEQFF
NA	TRBD2	TRBJ2-1	TRBV2	TGTGCCAGCAGAGAGCGGGGACCTGCCAATGAGCAGTTCTTC	CASRERGPANEQFF
few	NA	TRBJ2-5	TRBV7-8	TGTGCCAGCAGCTTAGAGTTAACTTCCCGAGAGACCCAGTACTTC	CASSLELTSRETQYF
NA	NA	TRBJ2-7	TRBV5-1	TGCGCCAGCAGCTCTACTAGCATCTCCTACGAGCAGTACTTC	CASSSTSISYEQYF
few	NA	TRBJ1-5	TRBV27	TGTGCCAGCAGTTTGGCGGGGGGTAGCAATCAGCCCCAGCATTTT	CASSLAGGSNQPQHF
NA	TRBD1	TRBJ1-1	TRBV7-9	TGTGCCAGCAACCTACTAGGACAGGGAACTGAAGCTTTCTTT	CASNLLGQGTEAFF
NA	NA	TRBJ1-2	TRBV6-5	TGTGCCAGCAGGTGGGGGGGCCTATGGTTCAACACCTTC	CASRWGGLWFNTF
NA	TRBD1	TRBJ1-5	TRBV3-1/TRBV3-2	TGTGCCAGCAGCGAAGGGACAGGGGACAATCAGCCCCAGCATTTT	CASSEGTGDNQPQHF
NA	TRBD1	TRBJ2-5	TRBV11-2	TGTGCCAGCAGCTTAGGAGTTAGGGGGCAGGAGACCCAGTACTTC	CASSLGVRGQETQYF
NA	NA	TRBJ1-1	TRBV6-5	TGTGCCAGCAGCCCGCTCCGGGACCTAAACACTGAAGCTTTCTTT	CASSPLRDLNTEAFF
NA	NA	TRBJ2-3	TRBV7-8	TGTGCCAGCAGCTTATGGGGTGCAGATACGCAGTATTTT	CASSLWGADTQYF
NA	TRBD2	TRBJ2-3	TRBV24-1	TGTGCCACCAGTGATCGGACTAGCGGGGCTACAGATACGCAGTATTTT	CATSDRTSGATDTQYF
NA	TRBD2	TRBJ2-7	TRBV5-1	TGCGCCAGCAGCCTGAGGGCGGGGGGGAGCTCCTACGAGCAGTACTTC	CASSLRAGGSSYEQYF
NA	NA	TRBJ2-7	TRBV4-2	TGTGCCAGCAGCCGAGGAAGGAGTGTCGAGCAGTACTTC	CASSRGRSVEQYF
NA	NA	TRBJ1-1	TRBV5-8	TGTGCCAGCAGCCGCTTGGTTGAAGCTTTCTTT	CASSRLVEAFF
NA	NA	TRBJ1-3	TRBV6-5	TGTGCCAGCAGACTCGAATATGGAAACACCATATATTTT	CASRLEYGNTIYF
NA	TRBD1	TRBJ1-5	TRBV29-1	TGCAGCGTTGGGGGACAGGTAGGCCAGCCCCAGCATTTT	CSVGGQVGQPQHF
once	TRBD1	TRBJ1-2	TRBV5-6	TGTGCCAGCAGCTTGATCGGGACAGGGGTACGGGGCGGCTACACCTTC	CASSLIGTGVRGGYTF
once	TRBD1	TRBJ1-5	TRBV19	TGTGCCAGTAGGCCACAGGGGACGTATCAGCCCCAGCATTTT	CASRPQGTYQPQHF
NA	TRBD1	TRBJ1-6	TRBV24-1	TGTGCCACCAGTGACGAGTCAGCGGGACAGGGGAACGACCCCCTCCACTTT	CATSDESAGQGNDPLHF
NA	NA	TRBJ1-6	TRBV27	TGTGCCAGCAGCTCCCCTTGGGGTACCTATAATTCACCCCTCCACTTT	CASSSPWGTYNSPLHF
NA	TRBD2	TRBJ2-1	TRBV7-2	TGTGCCAGCACTCAAGCGGGAGGGTCCTACAATGAGCAGTTCTTC	CASTQAGGSYNEQFF
NA	NA	TRBJ2-7	TRBV6-6	TGTGCCAGCACTTTTTACTACGAGCAGTACTTC	CASTFYYEQYF
NA	NA	TRBJ2-3	TRBV11-2	TGTGCCAGCAGCTTAGTAGGCCAGGGAGATACGCAGTATTTT	CASSLVGQGDTQYF
NA	NA	TRBJ2-5	TRBV4-1	TGCGCCAGCAGCCAGGGACGGGGTCAAGAGACCCAGTACTTC	CASSQGRGQETQYF
NA	TRBD2	TRBJ2-7	TRBV7-9	TGTGCCAGCAGCCCATGGACTAGCGGGATAGTAGGCGAGCAGTACTTC	CASSPWTSGIVGEQYF
NA	NA	TRBJ1-1	TRBV27	TGTGCCAGCAGTGCCCAGGCGAGCGAAGCTTTCTTT	CASSAQASEAFF
NA	NA	TRBJ1-1	TRBV5-1	TGCGCCAGCAGCTTCTTAGAGGGGATGAACACTGAAGCTTTCTTT	CASSFLEGMNTEAFF
NA	NA	TRBJ2-7	TRBV6-5	TGTGCCAGCAGTTCCGGGACGCTCTCCTACGAGCAGTACTTC	CASSSGTLSYEQYF
NA	TRBD2	TRBJ2-2	TRBV4-1	TGCGCCAGCAGAGAAGTGGGGACTAGCGGGAGGGTAGGCACCGGGGAGCTGTTTTTT	CASREVGTSGRVGTGELFF
NA	TRBD2	TRBJ2-7	TRBV4-2	TGTGCCAGCAGCCACCCGGGACTAGCGGGAAGAGTGTCCTACGAGCAGTACTTC	CASSHPGLAGRVSYEQYF
NA	NA	TRBJ2-1	TRBV14	TGTGCCAGCAGCCGGAGCGGTTTAGAGCAGTTCTTC	CASSRSGLEQFF
NA	NA	TRBJ1-3	TRBV11-2	TGTGCCAGCAGCCCGCGATCAGGTCCAGGAAACACCATATATTTT	CASSPRSGPGNTIYF
NA	NA	TRBJ1-5	TRBV6-5	TGTGCCAGCAGTCCGGACGGGGGCAATCAGCCCCAGCATTTT	CASSPDGGNQPQHF
NA	NA	TRBJ2-6	TRBV28	TGTGCCAGCAGGGGGGCCGGCTCTGGGGCCAACGTCCTGACTTTC	CASRGAGSGANVLTF
NA	NA	TRBJ2-1	TRBV7-6	TGTGCCAGCAGCTTAGGGGGTTGGAGGGAGAGTAAGAATGAGCAGTTCTTC	CASSLGGWRESKNEQFF